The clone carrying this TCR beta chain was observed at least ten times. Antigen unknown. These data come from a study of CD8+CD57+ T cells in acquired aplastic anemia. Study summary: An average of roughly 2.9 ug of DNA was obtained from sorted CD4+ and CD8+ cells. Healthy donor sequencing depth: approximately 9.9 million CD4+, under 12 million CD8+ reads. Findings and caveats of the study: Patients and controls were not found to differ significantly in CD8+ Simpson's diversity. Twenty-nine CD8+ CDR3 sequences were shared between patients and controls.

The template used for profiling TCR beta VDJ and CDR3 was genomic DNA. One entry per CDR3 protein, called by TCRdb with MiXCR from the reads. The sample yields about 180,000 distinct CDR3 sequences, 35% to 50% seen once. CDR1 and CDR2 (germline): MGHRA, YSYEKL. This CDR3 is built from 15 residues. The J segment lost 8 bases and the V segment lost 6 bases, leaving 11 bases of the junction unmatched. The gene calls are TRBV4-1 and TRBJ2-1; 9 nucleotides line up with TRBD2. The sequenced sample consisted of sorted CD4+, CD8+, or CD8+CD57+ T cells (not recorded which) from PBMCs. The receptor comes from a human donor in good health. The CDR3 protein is CASRKVAGVADEQFF. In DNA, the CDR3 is TGCGCCAGCAGAAAGGTAGCGGGAGTTGCGGATGAGCAGTTCTTC.